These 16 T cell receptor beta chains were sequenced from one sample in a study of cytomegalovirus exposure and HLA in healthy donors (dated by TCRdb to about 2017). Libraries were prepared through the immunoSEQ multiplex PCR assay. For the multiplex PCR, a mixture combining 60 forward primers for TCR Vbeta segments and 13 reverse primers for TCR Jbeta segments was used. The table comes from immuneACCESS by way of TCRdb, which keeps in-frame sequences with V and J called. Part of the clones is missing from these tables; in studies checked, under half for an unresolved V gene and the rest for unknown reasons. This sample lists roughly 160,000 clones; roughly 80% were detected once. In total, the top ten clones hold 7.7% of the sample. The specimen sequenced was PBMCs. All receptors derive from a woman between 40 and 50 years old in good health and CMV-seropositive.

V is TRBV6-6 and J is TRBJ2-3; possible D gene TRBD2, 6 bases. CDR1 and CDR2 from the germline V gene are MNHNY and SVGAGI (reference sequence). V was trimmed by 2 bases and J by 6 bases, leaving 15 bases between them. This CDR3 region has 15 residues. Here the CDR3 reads CASSYLAGRGDTQYF. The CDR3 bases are TGTGCCAGCAGTTACCTGGCGGGGAGAGGCGATACGCAGTATTTT.

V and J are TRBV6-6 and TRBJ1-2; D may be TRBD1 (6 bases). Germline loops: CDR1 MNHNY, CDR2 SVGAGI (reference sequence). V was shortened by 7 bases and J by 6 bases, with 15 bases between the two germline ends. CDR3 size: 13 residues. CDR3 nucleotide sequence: TGTGCCAGCACTCGCTCAGGGGCCGATGGCTACACCTTC. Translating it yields CASTRSGADGYTF.

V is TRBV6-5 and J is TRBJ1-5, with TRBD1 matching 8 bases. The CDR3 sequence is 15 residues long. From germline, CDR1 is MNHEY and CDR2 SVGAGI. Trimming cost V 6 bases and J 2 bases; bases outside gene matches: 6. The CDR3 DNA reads TGTGCCAGCAGGCCAGACAGGGGCGGCAATCAGCCCCAGCATTTT. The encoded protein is CASRPDRGGNQPQHF.

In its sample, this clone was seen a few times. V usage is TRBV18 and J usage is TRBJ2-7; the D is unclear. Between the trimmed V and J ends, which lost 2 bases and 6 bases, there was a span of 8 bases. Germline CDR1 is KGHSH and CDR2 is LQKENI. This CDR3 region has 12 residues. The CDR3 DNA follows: TGTGCCAGCTCACCAATTAACGGCGAGCAGTACTTC. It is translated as CASSPINGEQYF.

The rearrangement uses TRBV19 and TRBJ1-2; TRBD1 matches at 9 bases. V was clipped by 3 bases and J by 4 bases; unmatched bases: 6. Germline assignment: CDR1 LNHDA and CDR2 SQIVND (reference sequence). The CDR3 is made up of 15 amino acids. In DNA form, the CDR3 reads TGTGCCAGTAGTATTGGACAGGGGCTCGGCTATGGCTACACCTTC. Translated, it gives CASSIGQGLGYGYTF. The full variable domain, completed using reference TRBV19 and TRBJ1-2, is DGGITQSPKYLFRKEGQNVTLSCEQNLNHDAMYWYRQDPGQGLRLIYYSQIVNDFQKGDIAEGYSVSREKKESFPLTVTSAQKNPTAFYLCASSIGQGLGYGYTFGSGTRLTVV.

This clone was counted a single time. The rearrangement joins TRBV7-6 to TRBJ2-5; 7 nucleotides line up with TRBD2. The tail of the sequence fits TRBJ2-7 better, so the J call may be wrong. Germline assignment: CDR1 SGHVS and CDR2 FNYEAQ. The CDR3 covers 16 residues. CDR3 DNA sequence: TGTGCCAGCAGCCCCGACCTTGGGGGGAGGGCCTACGAGCAGTACTTC. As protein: CASSPDLGGRAYEQYF.

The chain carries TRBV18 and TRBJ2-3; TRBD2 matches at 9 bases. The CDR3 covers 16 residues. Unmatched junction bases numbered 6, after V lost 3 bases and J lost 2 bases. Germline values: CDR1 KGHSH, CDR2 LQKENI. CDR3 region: CASSPTTSGFTDTQYF. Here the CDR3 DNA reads TGTGCCAGCTCACCGACGACTAGCGGTTTCACAGATACGCAGTATTTT.

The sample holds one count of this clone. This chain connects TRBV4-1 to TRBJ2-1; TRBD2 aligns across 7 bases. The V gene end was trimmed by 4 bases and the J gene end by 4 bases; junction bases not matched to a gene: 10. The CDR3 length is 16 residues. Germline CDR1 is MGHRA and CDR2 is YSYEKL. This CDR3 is CASSRPGLKRYNEQFF. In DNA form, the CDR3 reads TGCGCCAGCAGCCGACCGGGACTAAAAAGGTACAATGAGCAGTTCTTC.

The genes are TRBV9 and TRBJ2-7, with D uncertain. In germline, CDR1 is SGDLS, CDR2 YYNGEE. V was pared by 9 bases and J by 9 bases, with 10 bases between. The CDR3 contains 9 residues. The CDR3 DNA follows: TGTGCCACCAATCCTAGGCAGTACTTC. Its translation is CATNPRQYF.

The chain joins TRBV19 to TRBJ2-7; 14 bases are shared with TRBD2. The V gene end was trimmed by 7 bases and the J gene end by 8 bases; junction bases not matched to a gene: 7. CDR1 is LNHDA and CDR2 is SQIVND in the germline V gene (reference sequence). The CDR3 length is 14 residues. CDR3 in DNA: TGTGCCAGTAATCCCGGGACTAGCGGGAGTCAGCAGTACTTC. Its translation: CASNPGTSGSQQYF.

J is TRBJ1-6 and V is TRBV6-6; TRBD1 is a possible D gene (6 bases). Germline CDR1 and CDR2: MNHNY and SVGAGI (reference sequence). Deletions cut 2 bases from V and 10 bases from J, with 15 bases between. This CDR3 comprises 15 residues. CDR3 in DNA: TGTGCCAGCAGTTACGGCGGTGGGGGCGAGTCACCCCTCCACTTT. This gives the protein CASSYGGGGESPLHF.

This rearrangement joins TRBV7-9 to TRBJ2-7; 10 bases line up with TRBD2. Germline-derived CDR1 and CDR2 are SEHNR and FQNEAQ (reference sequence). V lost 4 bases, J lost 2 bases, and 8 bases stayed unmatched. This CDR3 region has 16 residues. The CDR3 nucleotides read TGTGCCAGCAGCTATCCTAGCGGGAGAGGGGCCTACGAGCAGTACTTC. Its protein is CASSYPSGRGAYEQYF.

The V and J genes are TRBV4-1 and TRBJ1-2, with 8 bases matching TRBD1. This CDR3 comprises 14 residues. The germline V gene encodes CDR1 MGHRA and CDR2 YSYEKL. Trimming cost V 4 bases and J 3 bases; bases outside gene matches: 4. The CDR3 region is CASSPGQGYYGYTF. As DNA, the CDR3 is TGCGCCAGCAGCCCTGGACAGGGCTACTATGGCTACACCTTC.

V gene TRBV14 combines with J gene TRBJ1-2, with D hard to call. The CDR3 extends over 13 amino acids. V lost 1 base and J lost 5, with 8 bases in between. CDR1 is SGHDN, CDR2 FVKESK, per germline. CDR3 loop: CASSQGTFYGYTF. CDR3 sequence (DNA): TGTGCCAGCAGCCAAGGAACATTTTATGGCTACACCTTC.

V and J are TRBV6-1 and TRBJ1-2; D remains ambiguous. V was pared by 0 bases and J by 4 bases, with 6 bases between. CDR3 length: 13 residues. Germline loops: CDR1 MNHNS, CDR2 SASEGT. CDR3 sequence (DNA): TGTGCCAGCAGTGAAGCCACAATCTATGGCTACACCTTC. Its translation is CASSEATIYGYTF.

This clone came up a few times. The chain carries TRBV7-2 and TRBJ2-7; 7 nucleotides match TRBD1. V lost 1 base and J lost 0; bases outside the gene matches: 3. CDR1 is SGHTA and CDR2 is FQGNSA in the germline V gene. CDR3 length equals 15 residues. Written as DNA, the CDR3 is TGTGCCAGCAGCTTAGGACAGGGATTCTCCTACGAGCAGTACTTC. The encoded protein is CASSLGQGFSYEQYF.